The rows below give T cell receptor beta chains drawn from one sample of a study of T-cell memory formation after mild COVID-19. TCRdb analysed the 5' RACE reads with MiXCR anew, one entry per CDR3 protein. Among around 300,000 distinct CDR3 sequences listed, approximately 14% were seen once. Sequenced: PBMCs or a T cell subset sorted from them (not recorded which). These receptors were obtained from a young man who had mild COVID-19 (a few samples of this study predate the infection). Cell type and time point are not known. Each CDR3 is given with its conserved first and last residue. The D gene is left open where the match is weak. Size tells how often a clone was seen (once, few, many) or the class of an expanded clone, and some rows leave it out.

>TRBJ1-2|-|TRBV3-1|-
CASSQDQRTFYGYTF
TGTGCCAGCAGCCAAGATCAGCGGACATTCTATGGCTACACCTTC
>TRBJ1-1|-|TRBV6-5|many
CASSYRGDTEAFF
TGTGCCAGCAGTTACCGGGGGGACACTGAAGCTTTCTTT
>TRBJ2-6|-|TRBV5-1|few
CASAQASGANVLTF
TGCGCCAGCGCACAAGCCTCTGGGGCCAACGTCCTGACTTTC
>TRBJ2-1|TRBD2|TRBV29-1|few
CSVGTSIVSEQFF
TGCAGCGTGGGGACTAGCATCGTGTCTGAGCAGTTCTTC
>TRBJ1-2|TRBD1|TRBV4-2|few
CASATGVLYGYTF
TGTGCCAGCGCAACAGGGGTCCTCTATGGCTACACCTTC
>TRBJ2-3|-|TRBV7-2|-
CASQRGAFTDTQYF
TGTGCCTCACAACGGGGGGCCTTCACAGATACGCAGTATTTT
>TRBJ2-3|-|TRBV5-1|-
CASGNVEDGGLTDTQYF
TGCGCCAGCGGGAATGTCGAGGACGGGGGGCTTACAGATACGCAGTATTTT
>TRBJ2-2|-|TRBV24-1|few
CAITEGNTGELFF
TGTGCCATTACAGAGGGGAACACCGGGGAGCTGTTTTTT
>TRBJ2-7|-|TRBV7-9|-
CASSPAQGRAANEQYF
TGTGCCAGCAGCCCCGCCCAGGGGAGGGCCGCCAACGAGCAGTACTTC
>TRBJ2-5|-|TRBV7-8|-
CASSLDRQQETQYF
TGTGCCAGCAGCTTAGACCGTCAGCAAGAGACCCAGTACTTC
>TRBJ2-6|-|TRBV6-5|few
CASSYSSSLTGANVLTF
TGTGCCAGCAGTTACTCTTCGTCCCTTACTGGGGCCAACGTCCTGACTTTC
>TRBJ1-2|-|TRBV12-3/TRBV12-4|many
CASSTTGTRGYTF
TGTGCCAGCAGTACTACAGGAACGCGAGGCTACACCTTC
>TRBJ2-1|TRBD2|TRBV27|many
CASSLRRGDSYNEQFF
TGTGCCAGCAGTTTACGGCGGGGGGATTCCTACAATGAGCAGTTCTTC
>TRBJ2-5|-|TRBV5-1|few
CASSLQRGQEETQYF
TGCGCCAGCAGCCTACAGCGGGGACAAGAAGAGACCCAGTACTTC
>TRBJ1-2|-|TRBV12-3/TRBV12-4|few
CASSLAGARYGYTF
TGTGCCAGCAGTTTAGCTGGGGCCAGATATGGCTACACCTTC
>TRBJ2-2|TRBD2|TRBV9|few
CASSSRTSGGPGELFF
TGTGCCAGCAGCTCCAGGACTAGCGGGGGGCCCGGGGAGCTGTTTTTT
>TRBJ1-2|-|TRBV25-1|-
CASSEWEQDGYTF
TGTGCCAGCAGTGAATGGGAACAGGATGGCTACACCTTC
>TRBJ1-1|TRBD1|TRBV2|few
CAPIGGQLSTEAFF
TGTGCCCCCATCGGGGGACAGTTGAGCACTGAAGCTTTCTTT
>TRBJ1-6|-|TRBV2|many
CASRDYRDRGSPLHF
TGTGCCAGCAGGGACTACAGGGACCGGGGTTCACCCCTCCACTTT
>TRBJ1-1|TRBD1|TRBV6-2/TRBV6-3|few
CAIGQGAEAFF
TGTGCCATCGGACAGGGGGCTGAAGCTTTCTTT
>TRBJ2-1|TRBD2|TRBV12-3/TRBV12-4|-
CASSVAGGLREQFF
TGTGCCAGCAGCGTAGCGGGGGGGCTGCGTGAGCAGTTCTTC
>TRBJ1-1|TRBD1|TRBV10-1|few
CASRSGQGHTEAFF
TGCGCCAGCAGGTCTGGACAGGGCCACACTGAAGCTTTCTTT
>TRBJ2-7|TRBD1|TRBV5-5|few
CASSLAGRGISGEQYF
TGTGCCAGCAGCTTGGCCGGCAGGGGGATCTCAGGCGAGCAGTACTTC
>TRBJ1-2|-|TRBV10-3|few
CAISEGTSGYTF
TGTGCCATCAGTGAAGGGACATCTGGCTACACCTTC